The source of this T cell receptor (beta chain) is a study of regulatory T cells in long-lasting Graves disease. This clonotype was recorded many times. The sample's time point: newly diagnosed GD, antithyroid drugs for less than 3 months. The TCR library used RNA extracted from PBMCs. Arm-PCR of CDR3 regions and iRepertoire HTBI primers were the basis on which TCR beta libraries were built. Authors' analysis steps: Overall, samples carried 62 TRBV and around 13 TRBJ segments. One entry per CDR3 protein results from TCRdb running MiXCR on the multiplex PCR reads. In this record, the V and J calls reflect TCRdb's handling and not the investigators' own analysis. The sample shows some 500,000 distinct CDR3 sequences, 13% of them seen only once. The same specimen was also included in a second study, on T cells in Graves' hyperthyroidism and ophthalmopathy.

Sequenced material: peripheral blood mononuclear cells (PBMCs), taken at new diagnosis, from a patient treated with antithyroid drugs. This TCR was recovered from a young man with Graves disease.

The chain's CDR3 is CASSRAALKSKNIQYF. CDR3 sequence (DNA): TGCGCCAGCAGCCGGGCCGCCCTAAAGTCAAAAAACATTCAGTACTTC. V and J are TRBV5-1 and TRBJ2-4, with D hard to call. V lost 4 bases, J lost 4 bases, and 18 bases lay in between. Germline values: CDR1 SGHRS, CDR2 YFSETQ. The CDR3 contains 16 residues.